These T cell receptor beta chains were read from a single sample in a study of human T cells and chemical hapten exposure. TCRdb redid the calling of the RACE reads with MiXCR, one entry per CDR3 protein. The sample includes roughly 120,000 distinct CDR3 sequences, around 13% of them seen just once. This material consisted of whole blood, taken in connection with sensitization to the hapten diphenylcyclopropenone (DPC). The receptors shown here come from a man aged 18 to 30 with alopecia areata. Some clones in this sample may be carry-over from other donors' samples. CDR3s include the opening cysteine and the closing phenylalanine or tryptophan. A D gene is named only where the DNA matches it firmly. Rows give clone size only sometimes, using once, few, many, or a class for an expanded clone.

>13|TRBV4-1|TRBJ1-4|NA|NA
CASSQRTSEKLFF
TGCGCCAGCAGCCAGCGGACGTCAGAAAAACTGTTTTTT
>12|TRBV29-1|TRBJ1-2|few|NA
CSVEIGSYGYTF
TGCAGCGTTGAAATTGGCAGCTATGGCTACACCTTC
>11|TRBV11-1|TRBJ1-1|once|NA
CASSRTTEAFF
TGTGCCAGCAGCAGAACGACTGAAGCTTTCTTT
>13|TRBV6-2/TRBV6-3|TRBJ1-5|few|NA
CASSYQGRQPQHF
TGTGCCAGCAGTTACCAGGGTCGGCAGCCCCAGCATTTT
>16|TRBV3-1|TRBJ2-5|few|NA
CASSHPGVQGQETQYF
TGTGCCAGCAGCCACCCTGGGGTCCAGGGCCAAGAGACCCAGTACTTC
>11|TRBV20-1|TRBJ2-1|NA|NA
CSVKNFNEQFF
TGCAGTGTAAAGAATTTCAATGAGCAGTTCTTC
>14|TRBV3-1|TRBJ2-2|few|NA
CASSQVAGMRELFF
TGTGCCAGCAGCCAAGTCGCAGGGATGAGGGAGCTGTTTTTT
>13|TRBV7-8|TRBJ2-3|many|NA
CASSLSYTDTQYF
TGTGCCAGCAGCTTATCGTACACAGATACGCAGTATTTT
>14|TRBV20-1|TRBJ1-3|NA|TRBD1
CSAREQQGRNTIYF
TGCAGTGCTAGAGAGCAACAGGGGAGAAACACCATATATTTT
>14|TRBV5-1|TRBJ2-5|NA|TRBD1
CASSLRQGIKTQYF
TGCGCCAGCAGCTTGCGACAGGGTATAAAGACCCAGTACTTC
>12|TRBV9|TRBJ2-7|many|NA
CASSRGSYEQYF
TGTGCCAGCAGCAGGGGGTCCTACGAGCAGTACTTC
>14|TRBV28|TRBJ2-3|NA|TRBD1
CASSPDREADTQYF
TGTGCCAGCAGCCCGGACAGGGAGGCAGATACGCAGTATTTT